This TCR beta chain was recovered during a study of response to subunit inactivated influenza vaccine (dated by TCRdb to 2017 to 2018). Background on the whole study: Deep quantitative T cell receptor repertoire profiling was used in the study to track responses to a trivalent subunit inactivated influenza vaccine.

Libraries came from RT-PCR. These reads were obtained on an Illumina HiSeq 2500. TCRdb redid the processing of the public reads, applying fastp at Q25 and MiXCR, and retained in-frame beta chains. Each CDR3 protein appears once, grouped with its most common genes and DNA. A total of 700,000 to 900,000 distinct CDR3 sequences appear in this sample, over 20% of them only once. The top ten hold 9.5% to 13% of the sample. This clonotype was detected a few times. Its target antigen remains unknown. No much larger clone is present one base from it, and per-base qualities are unavailable. What the work shows at the level of the full study, not this receptor alone: It was suggested by the authors that each seasonal influenza vaccination may recruit only a limited number of new T cells.

The source is a man aged 50 to 60 who received an inactivated influenza vaccine. Donor details come from another sample of the same person, matched by shared clones. Sample: PBMCs from blood, taken 5 days after vaccination.

CDR3 protein: CASSNTDRGNTEAFF. The nucleotide sequence reads as follows: TGCGCCAGCAGCAATACCGACAGGGGCAACACTGAAGCTTTCTTT. The chain is assembled from TRBV5-1 and TRBJ1-1; the central 8 bases match TRBD1. V and J are trimmed by 4 bases and 2 bases, and the gene matches miss 7 bases of the junction. CDR1 is given as SGHRS and CDR2 as YFSETQ, both from the germline V gene. From cysteine to phenylalanine, the CDR3 is 15 amino acids long. Only the CDR3 portion is preserved as DNA: 45 bases, with reading frame beginning at the first base.